This TCR beta chain was retrieved from a study of a mutant IDH1 vaccine in newly diagnosed glioma. CDR1 and CDR2 (germline): SGHTA, FQGTGA. V dropped 5 bases and J dropped 0 bases, with 17 bases sitting between them. The CDR3 covers 16 residues. Profiling relied on immunoSEQ multiplex PCR, and the TCRdb table lists in-frame clones only, not all of them. Of 50,000 to 70,000 clones listed, over 70% are singletons. The sample's time point: week 23, last vaccination. Every vaccination contained 300 ug of the mutant IDH1 20-mer peptide and was paired with topical imiquimod. This clone came up once. Its target is unknown.

This receptor was taken from a man in his forties with glioma. The material sequenced was PBMCs, taken from a glioma patient whose treatment included an IDH1 peptide vaccine. This rearrangement joins TRBV7-3 to TRBJ2-7, with a weak D call TRBD1 (6 bases). Here the CDR3 DNA reads TGTGCCAGCAGCCCCGACAGGTCCTCCAGCTCCTACGAGCAGTACTTC. Its protein is CASSPDRSSSSYEQYF.